This T cell receptor (beta chain) is from a study of metastatic and nonmetastatic thyroid tumors (dated by TCRdb to 2018 to 2021). At the level of the whole study: Repertoires were compared across peripheral blood and tumor or nodule tissue samples from malignant and benign thyroid patients. Broad study findings and their caveats: TCR beta diversity was reported as significantly higher in malignant tumors than in benign nodules, in both blood and tumor samples.

This clone was recorded many times. Its antigen is unknown. No clone much larger than this one lies a single base away; base qualities are absent. No treatment had been received by any patient before thyroid surgery. Using T-cell receptor beta sequencing, the study looked back at clinical samples from patients collected from the early 2010s to the late 2010s. The library was prepared using PCR. The instrument given in TCRdb is Illumina HiSeq 4000. High-throughput sequencing was used to profile the TCR beta-chain CDR3 region of every patient. Under the source paper's analysis protocol: CDR3 differences across clinicopathological groups were used to build a classifier for discriminating distant-metastatic papillary thyroid cancer patients. The Shannon index was used to measure repertoire diversity, and the Morisita-Horn index was used to measure how similar tumor and blood repertoires were. Clones were called with MiXCR by TCRdb after fastp trimmed the public reads at Q25, and only in-frame beta chains were retained. These V and J calls are TCRdb output, not the study's own analysis. The sample records tens of thousands of clones, 25% to 30% of which are singletons. The ten largest make up 5% to 7% of the sample.

As encoded in the germline V gene, CDR1 is MNHEY while CDR2 is SVGEGT. Trimmed from V: 1 base; trimmed from J: 0 bases; junction bases lacking a gene match: 5. The cysteine opens and the phenylalanine closes a CDR3 of 18 amino acids. Just the 54-base CDR3 DNA is kept, in frame starting at base 1. Specimen: tumor tissue. This sequence was found in a female donor with papillary thyroid cancer or a benign thyroid nodule (not recorded which). Some clones in this sample may be carry-over from other donors' samples. The chain links TRBV6-2 or TRBV6-3 with TRBJ1-5; TRBD1 fits 11 bases in the junction. The CDR3 is CASSYWGQGVNSNQPQHF. The nucleotides read TGTGCCAGCAGTTACTGGGGACAGGGGGTGAATAGCAATCAGCCCCAGCATTTT.